This TCR beta chain was found in a study of shared clonotypes between healthy human individuals. The CDR3 covers 15 residues. V was cut by 7 bases and J by 4 bases, with 19 bases left in between. The germline V gene encodes CDR1 LNHDA and CDR2 SQIVND (reference sequence). Method: immunoSEQ multiplex PCR; TCRdb's copy keeps in-frame clones and lacks some. The sample shows just over 2,000,000 clones, about 95% of them seen only once. Naive CD8 cells comprised CD45RO-negative, CCR7-positively selected cells, excluding terminally differentiated effector memory CD45RA+ cells. The TCR originated in a man between 18 and 29 years old in good health. The sequencing input was naive CD8+ T cells sorted from blood. This chain connects TRBV19 to TRBJ1-2; a weak D match, TRBD1 (5 bases). CDR3: CASKGWTVRGYGYTF. The CDR3 coding sequence is TGTGCCAGTAAGGGGTGGACCGTGAGGGGCTATGGCTACACCTTC.